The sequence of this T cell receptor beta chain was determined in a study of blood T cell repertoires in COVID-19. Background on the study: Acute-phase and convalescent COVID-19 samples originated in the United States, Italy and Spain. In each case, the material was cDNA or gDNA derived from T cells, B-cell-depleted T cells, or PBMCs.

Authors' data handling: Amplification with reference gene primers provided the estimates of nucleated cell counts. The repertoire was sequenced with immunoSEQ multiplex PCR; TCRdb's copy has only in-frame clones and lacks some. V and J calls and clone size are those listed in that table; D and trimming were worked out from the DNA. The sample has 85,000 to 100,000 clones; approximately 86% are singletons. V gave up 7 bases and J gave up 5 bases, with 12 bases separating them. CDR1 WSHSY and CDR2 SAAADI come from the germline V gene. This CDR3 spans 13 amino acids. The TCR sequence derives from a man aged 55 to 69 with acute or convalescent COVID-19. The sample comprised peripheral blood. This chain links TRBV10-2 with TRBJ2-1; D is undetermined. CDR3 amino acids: CASTPRANNEQFF. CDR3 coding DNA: TGCGCCAGCACCCCGCGCGCCAACAATGAGCAGTTCTTC.